The 31 T cell receptor beta chains given below trace back to one sample, sequenced in a study of T cells after yellow fever vaccination. TCRdb processed the 5' RACE reads anew with MiXCR; each CDR3 protein has one entry. The sample yields about 580,000 distinct CDR3 sequences, about a sixth seen once. Here the sequenced sample was PBMCs, taken around 5 days after the first yellow fever vaccination. The receptors were gathered from a man aged 18 to 29 who received the YFV17D yellow fever vaccine.

Concerning this clonotype itself: A much larger clone sits a single nucleotide away, making a read error possible. This chain uses TRBV29-1 with TRBJ2-1, with D perhaps matching TRBD2 (7 bases). The CDR3 contains 16 residues. Germline lookup yields CDR1 SQVTM and CDR2 ANQGSEA. CDR3 nucleotides: TGCAGCGTTGAGGCGGGGGCCTCGGGGAGCTACACTGAGCAGTTCTTC. Amino acid sequence: CSVEAGASGSYTEQFF.

The rearrangement links TRBV7-2 to TRBJ2-7; 14 nucleotides match TRBD2. This CDR3 spans 16 amino acids. In germline, CDR1 is SGHTA, CDR2 FQGNSA. Trimming cost V 5 bases and J 0 bases; bases outside gene matches: 3. The CDR3 sequence: CASSQTSGGGSYEQYV. In DNA, the CDR3 is TGTGCCAGCAGCCAGACTAGCGGGGGGGGCTCCTACGAGCAGTACGTC.

This chain uses TRBV6-2 or TRBV6-3 with TRBJ2-1, with 11 positions matching TRBD2. V lost 7 bases to trimming and J lost 0 bases; unmatched junction nucleotides: 8. CDR3 length equals 17 residues. The germline CDR1 and CDR2 sequences are MNHEY and SVGEGT. CDR3 protein: CASTHGSGGASYNEQFF. CDR3 coding DNA: TGTGCCAGCACACACGGTAGCGGGGGGGCCTCCTACAATGAGCAGTTCTTC.

V usage is TRBV5-1 and J usage is TRBJ1-4; D not resolved. The germline V gene has CDR1 SGHRS and CDR2 YFSETQ. Between the trimmed V and J ends, which lost 0 bases and 8 bases, there was a span of 17 bases. This CDR3 comprises 16 residues. CDR3 loop: CASSLAQRAVEEKLFF. The CDR3 region has the DNA TGCGCCAGCAGCTTGGCCCAGCGGGCGGTGGAGGAAAAACTGTTTTTT.

CDR3 sequence: CASSITVNYGYTF. The CDR3 DNA sequence: TGCGCCAGCAGCATAACGGTTAACTATGGCTACACCTTC. The J gene is TRBJ1-2, the V gene TRBV5-1; no firm D call. The length of the CDR3 is 13 residues. V was clipped by 4 bases and J by 1 base, with 8 bases between them. Germline V gene lookup returns CDR1 SGHRS and CDR2 YFSETQ. The full variable domain, completed using reference TRBV5-1 and TRBJ1-2, is KAGVTQTPRYLIKTRGQQVTLSCSPISGHRSVSWYQQTPGQGLQFLFEYFSETQRNKGNFPGRFSGRQFSNSRSEMNVSTLELGDSALYLCASSITVNYGYTFGSGTRLTVV.

This clonotype was seen at least ten times. The genes are TRBV6-1 and TRBJ1-1; weak D call: TRBD1 (5 bases). Trimming took 5 bases from V and 0 from J, leaving 7 bases between them. CDR1 MNHNS and CDR2 SASEGT come from the germline V gene. This CDR3 spans 13 amino acids. Here the CDR3 reads CASSPRVNTEAFF. The DNA for the CDR3 is TGTGCCAGCAGTCCCAGGGTGAACACTGAAGCTTTCTTT.

This clonotype has a handful of counts. The chain recombines TRBV12-3 or TRBV12-4 with TRBJ2-3, with 8 positions matching TRBD2. This CDR3 is 15 amino acids long. The V and J ends lost 8 bases and 4 bases, in that order; junction bases with no gene match: 11. The CDR3 coding sequence is TGTGCCAGCGACGCCCCGGGGGGGCCGGCAGATACGCAGTATTTT. Amino acid sequence: CASDAPGGPADTQYF.

This clonotype was counted between two and nine times. The gene calls are TRBV19 and TRBJ1-2; possible D gene TRBD1, 5 bases. The CDR3 runs 15 residues. V shed 3 bases and J shed 8 bases, with 19 bases lying between them. CDR1 and CDR2 from the germline V gene are LNHDA and SQIVND (reference sequence). The CDR3 sequence is CASSIGREVSTGYTF. Written as DNA, the CDR3 is TGTGCCAGTAGTATTGGCAGGGAGGTTTCGACCGGCTACACCTTC.

This clonotype was detected only a few times. The chain employs TRBV12-5 and TRBJ1-2, with no clear D. Trimming took off 1 base at V and 4 bases at J, with 10 bases between the two ends. The CDR3 is 14 residues long. The V gene's germline CDR1 is LGHNT and CDR2 FRNRAP. The CDR3 loop reads CASGLGVGFYGYTF. The CDR3 DNA is TGTGCTAGTGGTTTGGGAGTTGGCTTCTATGGCTACACCTTC.

The CDR3: CAISEGSSYNEQFF. The CDR3 nucleotides are TGTGCCATCAGTGAGGGAAGCTCCTACAATGAGCAGTTCTTC. The V call is TRBV10-3, the J call TRBJ2-1; D is ambiguous. Trimming pared 2 bases from V and 0 bases from J, leaving 5 bases between. The germline V gene has CDR1 ENHRY and CDR2 SYGVKD. CDR3 size: 14 residues.

This clonotype was seen more than once but under ten times. The chain couples TRBV5-1 to TRBJ1-5; D is perhaps TRBD1 (5 bases). The CDR3 length is 15 residues. Trimming shortened V by 2 bases and J by 6 bases, and 15 bases separated the two germline ends. Germline V gene sequence: CDR1 SGHRS, CDR2 YFSETQ. The CDR3 DNA reads TGCGCCAGCAGCTTCGGTGGGGGAGTCGGTCAGCCCCAGCATTTT. It translates to CASSFGGGVGQPQHF.

V is TRBV4-2 and J is TRBJ2-7; the D call may be TRBD1 or TRBD2 (5 bases each). The V end lost 4 bases, the J end lost 4 bases, and 14 bases lay between the germline ends. This CDR3 region has 14 residues. Per the germline V gene, CDR1 is LGHNA and CDR2 is YNFKEQ. In nucleotides, the CDR3 is TGTGCCAGCAGCCTGCGCGAGGGGCCGTACGAGCAGTACTTC. Translated: CASSLREGPYEQYF.

This clonotype was recorded a few times. V usage is TRBV3-1 and J usage is TRBJ2-2; D is unresolved. The V end was cut by 1 base, the J end by 2 bases, with 11 bases between. The CDR3 runs to 16 residues. CDR1 and CDR2 (germline): LGHDT, YNNKEL (reference sequence). CDR3 amino acids: CASSQVVSTNTGELFF. In nucleotides, the CDR3 is TGTGCCAGCAGCCAAGTCGTCAGTACAAACACCGGGGAGCTGTTTTTT.

The rearrangement joins TRBV28 to TRBJ2-7; 8 bases are a match to TRBD1. This CDR3 contains 15 residues. Germline loops: CDR1 MDHEN, CDR2 SYDVKM. With 4 bases clipped from V and 4 bases from J, the junction kept 9 bases outside the gene matches. The chain's CDR3 is CASSSLGTGYYEQYV. The CDR3 DNA is TGTGCCAGCAGTTCCCTAGGGACAGGATATTACGAGCAGTACGTC.

This clonotype occurred a few times. The rearrangement joins TRBV20-1 to TRBJ2-5; D may be TRBD2 (7 bases). The CDR3 loop spans 12 amino acids. Germline V lookup: CDR1 DFQATT, CDR2 SNEGSKA (reference sequence). V was pared by 6 bases and J by 7 bases, with 15 bases between. The CDR3 sequence: CSASAGGATQYF. Here the CDR3 DNA reads TGCAGTGCCTCTGCTGGGGGGGCGACCCAGTACTTC.

J is TRBJ1-1 and V is TRBV7-9; 9 bases line up with TRBD1. Germline assignment: CDR1 SEHNR and CDR2 FQNEAQ (reference sequence). After removal of 4 bases from V and 5 bases from J, the junction contained 11 bases not matched to a gene. The CDR3 spans 16 residues. CDR3 amino acids: CASSYHGTGSRTEAFF. The CDR3 nucleotides read TGTGCCAGCAGCTACCACGGGACAGGGAGTAGGACTGAAGCTTTCTTT.

The chain links TRBV7-6 to TRBJ2-3; D not resolved. Germline V CDR1 and CDR2: SGHVS, FNYEAQ. The V and J ends lost 1 base and 2 bases respectively, with 7 bases between them. The CDR3 has 14 residues. This CDR3 reads CASSLGTITDTQYF. DNA of the CDR3: TGTGCCAGCAGCTTAGGGACCATCACAGATACGCAGTATTTT. The full variable domain, rest sourced from reference TRBV7-6 and TRBJ2-3, is GAGVSQSPRYKVTKRGQDVALRCDPISGHVSLYWYRQALGQGPEFLTYFNYEAQQDKSGLPNDRFSAERPEGSISTLTIQRTEQRDSAMYRCASSLGTITDTQYFGPGTRLTVL.

This sequence joins TRBV18 and TRBJ2-1, with a weak D call TRBD2 (6 bases). Germline values: CDR1 KGHSH, CDR2 LQKENI. The V end lost 5 bases, the J end lost 2 bases, and 28 bases lay between the germline ends. CDR3 length: 20 amino acids. The CDR3 sequence: CASSAGRGDLGLKPYNEQFF. The CDR3 region has the DNA TGTGCCAGCTCAGCCGGGCGCGGGGACCTCGGCCTAAAGCCCTACAATGAGCAGTTCTTC.

The rearrangement links TRBV20-1 to TRBJ2-4; D assignment may be TRBD1 or TRBD2 (6 bases each). CDR1 and CDR2 (germline): DFQATT, SNEGSKA (reference sequence). The CDR3 is 12 residues long. V shed 2 bases and J shed 5 bases, with 7 bases lying between them. CDR3 amino acids: CSARRGENIQYF. CDR3 DNA: TGCAGTGCTAGAAGGGGGGAAAACATTCAGTACTTC.

Only a few counts were recorded for this clonotype. This chain links TRBV27 with TRBJ2-6; D call uncertain. CDR1 and CDR2 from the germline V gene are MNHEY and SMNVEV (reference sequence). The CDR3 extends over 16 amino acids. V was pared by 3 bases and J by 0 bases, with 9 bases between. CDR3 amino acids: CASSLGRASGANVLTF. The CDR3 DNA is TGTGCCAGCAGTTTGGGCAGAGCCTCTGGGGCCAACGTCCTGACTTTC.

The chain recombines TRBV3-1 with TRBJ2-2, with TRBD2 as a possible D gene (6 bases). The CDR3 spans 16 residues. Germline V gene lookup returns CDR1 LGHDT and CDR2 YNNKEL (reference sequence). V shed 4 bases and J shed 1 base, with 13 bases lying between them. The CDR3, as DNA: TGTGCCAGCAGCCGCGGACGGGAGCAGAACACCGGGGAGCTGTTTTTT. This codes for CASSRGREQNTGELFF.

In its sample, this clonotype was seen a few times. The chain is built from TRBV5-6 and TRBJ2-3; D possibly corresponds to TRBD1 (5 bases). Between the trimmed V and J ends, which lost 6 bases and 0 bases, there was a span of 14 bases. The CDR3 spans 15 residues. Germline V gene data show CDR1 as SGHDT and CDR2 as YYEEEE. The CDR3 DNA is TGTGCCAGCACCAGCAGGGTTTTTAGCACAGATACGCAGTATTTT. This codes for CASTSRVFSTDTQYF.

The CDR3 here is CASSVGQGGTYEQYF. The CDR3 bases are TGTGCCAGCAGTGTGGGACAGGGGGGTACCTACGAGCAGTACTTC. The J gene is TRBJ2-7, the V gene TRBV6-1, with 11 nucleotides matching TRBD1. CDR1 is MNHNS and CDR2 is SASEGT in the germline V gene. V lost 4 bases and J lost 2; bases outside the gene matches: 4. CDR3 size: 15 residues.

The rearrangement links TRBV4-3 to TRBJ2-7; possible D gene TRBD2, 6 bases. The V gene lost 0 bases and the J gene lost 3 bases, with 18 bases spanning the gap. CDR1 and CDR2 from the germline V gene are LGHNA and YSLEER. The CDR3 spans 17 residues. DNA of the CDR3: TGCGCCAGCAGCCAAGAATCCCGGGACTGGATGGGCTACGAGCAGTACTTC. Translation gives CASSQESRDWMGYEQYF.

The V and J genes are TRBV10-2 and TRBJ1-6, with D uncertain. Between the trimmed V and J ends, which lost 6 bases and 10 bases, there was a span of 13 bases. This CDR3 is 13 amino acids long. Germline V lookup: CDR1 WSHSY, CDR2 SAAADI. Written as DNA, the CDR3 is TGCGCCAGCAGAATTCAGACGCACTCACCCCTCCACTTT. Amino acids: CASRIQTHSPLHF.

In its sample, this clonotype was seen a few times. The chain couples TRBV30 to TRBJ2-5, with D tentatively TRBD1 (5 bases). V lost 0 bases and J 4 bases, leaving 12 bases between the germline ends. This CDR3 contains 14 residues. Germline lookup yields CDR1 GTSNPN and CDR2 SVGIG (reference sequence). The CDR3 loop reads CAWSVLGQPETQYF. The CDR3, as DNA: TGTGCCTGGAGTGTTCTAGGACAACCAGAGACCCAGTACTTC.

This clonotype was seen repeatedly, ten times or more. The gene calls are TRBV12-3 or TRBV12-4 and TRBJ2-7, with D unresolved. V dropped 4 bases and J dropped 1 base, with 11 bases sitting between them. The CDR3 is 14 amino acids. The CDR3 loop reads CASSSFPRSYEQYF. CDR3 DNA sequence: TGTGCCAGCAGTTCTTTTCCTCGTTCCTACGAGCAGTACTTC.

This clonotype was observed a handful of times. V gene TRBV28 combines with J gene TRBJ1-1; the D gene is possibly TRBD1 (5 bases). This CDR3 has 14 amino acids. Germline loops: CDR1 MDHEN, CDR2 SYDVKM. V was trimmed by 6 bases and J by 5 bases, leaving 16 bases between them. The CDR3 is CASSQDGGPTEAFF. The DNA for the CDR3 is TGTGCCAGCAGCCAAGACGGGGGTCCTACTGAAGCTTTCTTT.

The J gene is TRBJ2-3, the V gene TRBV7-3, with D perhaps given as TRBD1 or TRBD2 (7 bases each). Trimming stripped 3 bases from V and 2 bases from J, with 15 bases between. CDR1 and CDR2 (germline): SGHTA, FQGTGA. This CDR3 has 16 residues. This chain's CDR3 is CASSFSPGGDTDTQYF. Written as DNA, the CDR3 is TGTGCCAGCAGCTTTTCTCCAGGGGGGGACACAGATACGCAGTATTTT.

The CDR3 is CASSYSGRRWDTQYF. CDR3 DNA: TGTGCCAGCAGTTACTCAGGCCGGCGGTGGGATACGCAGTATTTT. The rearrangement uses TRBV6-5 and TRBJ2-3; D unclear. Trimming cost V 0 bases and J 6 bases, with 13 bases left between them. The CDR3 consists of 15 residues. The V gene's germline CDR1 is MNHEY and CDR2 SVGAGI.

This clonotype was recorded a few times. The chain carries TRBV7-8 and TRBJ2-3; D is perhaps TRBD1 or TRBD2 (5 bases each). Germline CDR1 SGHVS, CDR2 FQNEAQ. The CDR3 consists of 15 residues. Trimming stripped 0 bases from V and 3 bases from J, with 10 bases between. The CDR3 reads CASSLAWGKTDTQYF. CDR3 sequence (DNA): TGTGCCAGCAGCTTAGCCTGGGGGAAGACAGATACGCAGTATTTT.